This T cell receptor (beta chain) was recovered during a study of blood T cell repertoires in COVID-19. This clone was recorded a few times. V lost 3 bases and J 5 bases, leaving 17 bases between the germline ends. CDR1 and CDR2 from the germline V gene are KGHSH and LQKENI. The CDR3 loop spans 15 amino acids. TCRdb's table, derived via immunoSEQ multiplex PCR, lists solely in-frame clones and lacks some. This table holds around 120,000 clones, around nine tenths found once. The rearrangement uses TRBV18 and TRBJ2-7, with a weak D call TRBD1 (7 bases). This TCR was recovered from a woman in her fifties or sixties who had recovered from COVID-19. The specimen was PBMCs or T cells enriched from blood (not recorded which). The CDR3, as DNA: TGTGCCAGCTCACCGACAGGGAATCGCGGGAACGAGCAGTACTTC. Translation: CASSPTGNRGNEQYF.